This T cell receptor (beta chain) came from a study of T cells after yellow fever vaccination. Whole-study context: It was SMART-Seq v4 Ultra Low Input that prepared the fractions with low cell numbers.

V was cut by 5 bases and J by 2 bases, with 10 bases left in between. The V gene's germline CDR1 is SGHTA and CDR2 FQGNSA. There are 13 residues in the CDR3. Points on this clonotype: The target antigen is unknown.

Overall study results and limits: Highly abundant clonotypes carried over from the bulk population could end up in FACS-sorted repertoires as contaminants. A small proportion of clonotypes was detected in both the CD4 and CD8 compartments.

5'RACE template switching added a universal primer site and UMIs to TCR cDNA. TCRdb re-derived calls from the 5' RACE reads in MiXCR, one entry per CDR3 protein. Here the sample spans nearly 300,000 distinct CDR3 sequences, approximately 10% being singletons. The sample was CD4+ T cells sorted from PBMCs, taken 5 days after the yellow fever booster vaccination. The chain joins TRBV7-2 to TRBJ2-7; no definite D call. The source is a young man who received the YFV17D yellow fever vaccine. This CDR3 is CASSPPPPYEQYF. The CDR3 DNA reads TGTGCCAGCAGCCCCCCTCCCCCCTACGAGCAGTACTTC.